These 10 T cell receptor beta chains were sequenced from one sample in a study of human T cells and chemical hapten exposure listed by TCRdb under 2021. Libraries came from RACE. Sequencing was performed on a NextSeq 500. The public reads were reprocessed in TCRdb via fastp at Q25 and MiXCR, keeping in-frame beta chains. Merged by CDR3 protein, the rows form single entries marked with the most common genes and DNA. This sample holds some 350,000 distinct CDR3 sequences; 6% to 7% were observed only once. The ten largest clones represent under 7% of the sample. What the time point label conveys for this sample: patch test 2, 6 weeks after DPC sensitization. What the treatment or condition label conveys for this sample: therapeutic diphenylcyclopropenone sensitization with weekly scalp DPC. This sample comprised whole blood, obtained in connection with sensitization to the hapten diphenylcyclopropenone (DPC). These receptors were taken from a woman between 18 and 29 years old with alopecia areata. Some clones in this sample may be carry-over from other donors' samples.

A note on this clonotype: This may stem from a read error, because a much larger clone lies one nucleotide away. The chain uses TRBV5-1 and TRBJ2-5; D is ambiguous. The CDR3 length is 11 residues. In germline, CDR1 is SGHRS, CDR2 YFSETQ. The germline V and J ends were trimmed by 0 bases and 7 bases, with 4 bases remaining between them. CDR3 amino acids: CASSLDGTQYF. The CDR3 region has the DNA TGCGCCAGCAGCTTGGATGGGACCCAGTACTTC.

The sample holds many counts of this clonotype. The chain is built from TRBV6-2 or TRBV6-3 and TRBJ2-4; D uncertain. CDR3 length equals 15 residues. Between the trimmed V and J ends, which lost 6 bases and 0 bases, there was a span of 12 bases. Germline CDR1 is MNHEY and CDR2 is SVGEGT. The CDR3 region is CASSHRSLAKNIQYF. CDR3 bases: TGTGCCAGCAGCCATAGGAGCCTAGCCAAAAACATTCAGTACTTC.

The V gene is TRBV9, the J gene TRBJ1-3; D gene unclear. Germline assignment: CDR1 SGDLS and CDR2 YYNGEE. The CDR3 runs 17 residues. With 0 bases removed from V and 0 bases from J, the gap between germline ends came to 13 bases. Here the CDR3 DNA reads TGTGCCAGCAGCGTAGCCCAGGCCGGGAGCTCTGGAAACACCATATATTTT. Residues: CASSVAQAGSSGNTIYF.

This chain connects TRBV2 to TRBJ2-2; D is possibly TRBD1 (6 bases). V lost 5 bases and J lost 7, with 8 bases in between. The CDR3 totals 12 residues. Germline CDR1 reads SNHLY; CDR2 reads FYNNEI. The CDR3 loop reads CASSSGVGELFF. CDR3 sequence (DNA): TGTGCCAGCAGTTCAGGGGTCGGGGAGCTGTTTTTT.

This clonotype was recorded at least ten times. V is TRBV10-3 and J is TRBJ2-3; 9 nucleotides align to TRBD2. Germline V gene data show CDR1 as ENHRY and CDR2 as SYGVKD. The CDR3 contains 20 residues. Trimming at V came to 2 bases and at J to 0 bases, leaving 15 bases not matched to a gene. CDR3 protein: CAISEEGVRLAGKSTDTQYF. As DNA, the CDR3 is TGTGCCATCAGTGAGGAAGGGGTTCGGCTAGCGGGGAAGAGCACAGATACGCAGTATTTT.

The chain joins TRBV5-1 to TRBJ2-4; perhaps TRBD1 as D (6 bases). V was trimmed by 1 base and J by 6 bases, leaving 14 bases between them. This CDR3 region has 15 residues. Per the germline V gene, CDR1 is SGHRS and CDR2 is YFSETQ. CDR3 region: CASSLQGPPRNIQYF. The CDR3 bases are TGCGCCAGCAGCTTGCAGGGGCCACCAAGAAACATTCAGTACTTC.

The table lists this clonotype with a few counts. V is TRBV7-9 and J is TRBJ2-3; TRBD1 matches at 9 bases. The CDR3 contains 15 residues. V shed 5 bases and J 5 bases; nucleotides not matched to a gene: 8. Germline CDR1 reads SEHNR; CDR2 reads FQNEAQ (reference sequence). The CDR3 DNA reads TGTGCCAGCAGCCAACAGGGGGCTCTTGGAGATACGCAGTATTTT. This gives the protein CASSQQGALGDTQYF.

This clonotype occurred a few times. The rearrangement joins TRBV5-1 to TRBJ1-1; D not certain. V was trimmed by 4 bases and J by 1 base, leaving 11 bases between them. Germline CDR1 SGHRS, CDR2 YFSETQ. The CDR3 has 14 residues. In DNA, the CDR3 is TGCGCCAGCAGCAACGATCTGAGGAACACTGAAGCTTTCTTT. Residues: CASSNDLRNTEAFF.

The table lists this clonotype with many counts. The chain joins TRBV27 to TRBJ2-7, with a possible D match to TRBD2 (6 bases). Between the trimmed V and J ends, which lost 8 bases and 3 bases, there was a span of 17 bases. This CDR3 is built from 14 residues. From germline, CDR1 is MNHEY and CDR2 SMNVEV (reference sequence). CDR3 bases: TGTGCCAGCCGGCCGGCGGGGAGCCGCTACGAGCAGTACTTC. Its protein is CASRPAGSRYEQYF.

This clonotype has at least ten counts. The rearrangement links TRBV6-5 to TRBJ1-1; TRBD1 agrees at 8 bases. Trimming at V came to 2 bases and at J to 4 bases, leaving 30 bases not matched to a gene. Germline lookup yields CDR1 MNHEY and CDR2 SVGAGI. The CDR3 length is 23 residues. The CDR3 coding sequence is TGTGCCAGCAGTTACCCAAAGCCACAAACTAGAGACAGGGGCGTAGATTCCGGCACTGAAGCTTTCTTT. Translation gives CASSYPKPQTRDRGVDSGTEAFF.